This T cell receptor (beta chain) was profiled in a study of shared clonotypes between healthy human individuals (TCRdb year 2020). In the study overall: Two women and three men aged 18 to 49 years were included in the cohort. To increase sequencing depth and limit assay-specific biases, different laboratories used diverse techniques to prepare libraries and sequence TCR repertoires. To estimate repertoire size and how much clonotypes are shared between individuals, the study performed deep sequencing of blood TCR repertoires from a few healthy adults. Per donor, three plates each were used for CD4 naive and CD4 memory, two for CD8 naive, and one for CD8 memory. Per donor, leukapheresis produced somewhere between about 0.9 and 9 billion PBMCs. What the research found in general, with its limitations: Incomplete sequencing was indicated by rarefaction of sorted-subset datasets, despite the large sequencing depth. Based on pairwise subsampling, the degree of clonotype sharing among donors was expected to be affected by sequencing depth. Sampling was limited to blood, and TCR repertoires in tissue likely differ from TCR repertoires in blood. Naive subsets generally had larger estimated clonotype richness than memory subsets did. Clonotypes shared by all four sorted-subset donors showed higher generation probabilities than non-shared clonotypes. Because the study included only a small number of donors, the genetic and exposure-history diversity represented was limited. Across a few donors, 5% to 6% of naive CD4, approximately 3.5% of naive CD8, around 2.5% of memory CD4, and about 0.4% of memory CD8 clonotypes were shared.

The CDR3 goes from the cysteine to the phenylalanine over 15 residues. Only the CDR3 region is kept as DNA, spanning 45 bases read in frame from base 1. V drops 0 bases and J drops 2 bases, leaving 8 bases in between. According to the germline V gene, CDR1 reads SGHDN and CDR2 reads FVKESK. TCR CDR3 regions were amplified from genomic DNA by multiplex PCR using the deep immunoSEQ assay. Extracted genomic DNA from each cell subset was distributed evenly across all wells of several immunoSEQ 96-well plates, and each plate was treated as a replicate. For sorted subsets, roughly 190 ng of genomic DNA, equivalent to some 30,000 T cell genomes, went into each replicate PCR. The purified libraries were quantified using a Qubit 3.0 fluorometer, sized with a Bioanalyzer 2100, and then quantified again using the KAPA Library Quantification kit. Every immunoSEQ 96-well plate was sequenced on a separate single-read 150-cycle Illumina NextSeq 550 flow cell. On the authors' methods: Because the immunoSEQ output included only junctional sequences and no quality scores, the filtering could not be the same as the filtering used for full-length reads. To assign V/J genes and CDR3, sequences were annotated against IMGT germline references using PyIR, a Python wrapper for IgBLAST v1.9. Reads were removed for weak V/J assignments (E-value above 1e-6), missing CDR3, stop codons, out-of-frame junctions, or ambiguous translated residues. A V3J clonotype was defined by an identical inferred V gene, J gene, and CDR3 amino acid sequence. To compute the percentage overlap between repertoires, the number of shared unique clonotypes was divided by the size of the smaller repertoire. RTK rarefaction, the Chao1 estimator, and Recon v2.1 estimates of unobserved clonotypes were used to assess repertoire richness. Generation probabilities for all TCRbeta clonotypes obtained by the gDNA method from a handful of donors were computed using OLGA. TCRdb stores this immuneACCESS table with in-frame sequences only. Part of the clones is absent; in the studies checked, under half of the shortfall reflects unresolved V genes, and no reason is known for the rest. D and trimming come from the DNA, and the V and J calls and clone size come from that table. The sample table contains 2 million to 3 million clones; only one count was recorded for approximately 94% of them. The ten biggest clones cover more than 0.12% of the sample.

Healthy HIV-negative adults with no recently reported acute infections or vaccinations were included as donors. All donors were Caucasian adults living in Nashville, Tennessee, USA. CD4+ T cells were enriched through magnetic negative selection, after which naive cells were positively selected on CD45RA and the remaining negative fraction served as the memory subset. After blood collection by leukapheresis, PBMCs were isolated using Ficoll-Histopaque density gradient centrifugation and then cryopreserved in the vapor phase of liquid nitrogen. Analytical flow cytometry was used to check the purity and quantity of each magnetically sorted T cell population. From each sorted fraction, genomic DNA was isolated and quantified by UV absorbance on a Nanodrop 2000c. Notes on this clone: What antigen it recognizes has not been identified. Base qualities are not at hand, and no much larger clone is one base apart.

Here the chain combines TRBV14 and TRBJ2-1; tentative D gene TRBD1, with 6 bases matching. Specimen: naive CD4+ T cells sorted from blood. Read against the paper, the sample's cell subset or site label means: CD45RA+ positively selected. The clonotype comes from a young man in good health. The base sequence is TGTGCCAGCAGCCAAGAAAGGACAGCCTACAATGAGCAGTTCTTC. Its translation is CASSQERTAYNEQFF.